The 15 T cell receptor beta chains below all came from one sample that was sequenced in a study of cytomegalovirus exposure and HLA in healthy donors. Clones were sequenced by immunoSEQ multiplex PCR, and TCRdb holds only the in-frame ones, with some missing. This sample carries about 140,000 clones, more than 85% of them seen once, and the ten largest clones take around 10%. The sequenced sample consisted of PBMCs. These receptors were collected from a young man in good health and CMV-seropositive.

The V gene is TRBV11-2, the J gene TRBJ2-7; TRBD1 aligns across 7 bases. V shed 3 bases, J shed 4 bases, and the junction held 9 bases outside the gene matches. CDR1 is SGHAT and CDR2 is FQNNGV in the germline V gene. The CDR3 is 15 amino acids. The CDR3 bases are TGTGCCAGCAGCTTGGAGACCGGGACAGTTTACGAGCAGTACTTC. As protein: CASSLETGTVYEQYF.

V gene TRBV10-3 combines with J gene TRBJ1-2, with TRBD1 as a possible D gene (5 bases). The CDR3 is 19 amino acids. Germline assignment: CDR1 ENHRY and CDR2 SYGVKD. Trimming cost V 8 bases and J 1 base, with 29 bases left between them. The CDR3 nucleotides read TGTGCCATCCTGAAGAGGGCGTCAGGGAGGGAGGTCGATAACTATGGCTACACCTTC. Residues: CAILKRASGREVDNYGYTF.

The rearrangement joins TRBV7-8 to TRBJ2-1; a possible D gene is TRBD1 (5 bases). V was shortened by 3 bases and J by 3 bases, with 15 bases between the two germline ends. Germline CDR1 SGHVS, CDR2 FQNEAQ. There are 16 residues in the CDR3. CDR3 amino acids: CASSFYSGIFYNEQFF. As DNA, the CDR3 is TGTGCCAGCAGCTTTTATTCAGGGATATTCTACAATGAGCAGTTCTTC.

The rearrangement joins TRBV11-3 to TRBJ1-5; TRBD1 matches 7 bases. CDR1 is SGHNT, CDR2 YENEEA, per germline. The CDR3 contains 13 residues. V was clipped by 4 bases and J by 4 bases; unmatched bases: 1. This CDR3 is CASSSTGNQPQHF. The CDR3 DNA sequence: TGTGCCAGCAGCTCGACAGGGAATCAGCCCCAGCATTTT.

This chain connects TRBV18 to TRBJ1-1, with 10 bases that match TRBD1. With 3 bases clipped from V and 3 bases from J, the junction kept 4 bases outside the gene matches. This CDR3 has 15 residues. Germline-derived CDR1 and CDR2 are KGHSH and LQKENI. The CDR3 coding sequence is TGTGCCAGCTCACCCGGGACAGGGGTAGACACTGAAGCTTTCTTT. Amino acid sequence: CASSPGTGVDTEAFF.

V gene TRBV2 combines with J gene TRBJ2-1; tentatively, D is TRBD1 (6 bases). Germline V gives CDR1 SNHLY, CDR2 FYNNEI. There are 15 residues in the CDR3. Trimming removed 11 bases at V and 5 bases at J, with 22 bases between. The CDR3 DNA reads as TGTGCCGGCTCCCAGGGCGGACAGAACCACAATGAGCAGTTCTTC. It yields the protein CAGSQGGQNHNEQFF. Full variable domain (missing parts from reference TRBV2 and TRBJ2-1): EPEVTQTPSHQVTQMGQEVILRCVPISNHLYFYWYRQILGQKVEFLVSFYNNEISEKSEIFDDQFSVERPDGSNFTLKIRSTKLEDSAMYFCAGSQGGQNHNEQFFGPGTRLTVL.

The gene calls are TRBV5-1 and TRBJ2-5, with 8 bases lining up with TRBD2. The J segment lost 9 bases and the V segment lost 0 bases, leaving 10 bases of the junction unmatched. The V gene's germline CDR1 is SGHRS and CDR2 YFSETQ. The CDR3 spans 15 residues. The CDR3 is CASSLGASGSMAQYF. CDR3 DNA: TGCGCCAGCAGCTTGGGGGCTAGCGGGTCCATGGCCCAGTACTTC.

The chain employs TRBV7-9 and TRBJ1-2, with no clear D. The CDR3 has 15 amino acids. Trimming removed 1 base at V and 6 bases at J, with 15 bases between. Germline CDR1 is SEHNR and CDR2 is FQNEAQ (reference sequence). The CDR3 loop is CASSLDVSGWDGYTF. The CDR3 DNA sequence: TGTGCCAGCAGCTTAGACGTAAGCGGTTGGGATGGCTACACCTTC.

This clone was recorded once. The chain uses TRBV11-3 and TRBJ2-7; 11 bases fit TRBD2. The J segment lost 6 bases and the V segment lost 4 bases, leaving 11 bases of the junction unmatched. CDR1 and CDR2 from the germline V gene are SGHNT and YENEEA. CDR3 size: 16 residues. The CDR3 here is CASSSHSGRVGSEQYF. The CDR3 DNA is TGTGCCAGCAGCTCTCATAGCGGGAGGGTGGGGAGCGAGCAGTACTTC.

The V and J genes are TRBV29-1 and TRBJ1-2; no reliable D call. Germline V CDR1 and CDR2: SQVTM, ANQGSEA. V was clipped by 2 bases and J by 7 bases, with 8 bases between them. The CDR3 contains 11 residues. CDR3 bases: TGCAGCGTTGAACGCCCTAGTGGCTACACCTTC. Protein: CSVERPSGYTF.

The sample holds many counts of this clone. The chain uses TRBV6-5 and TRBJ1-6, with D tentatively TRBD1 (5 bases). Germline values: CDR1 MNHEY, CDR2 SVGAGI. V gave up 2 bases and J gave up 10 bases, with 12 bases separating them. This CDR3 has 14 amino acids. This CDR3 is CASSYVRRGSPLHF. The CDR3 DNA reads TGTGCCAGCAGTTACGTCCGGAGGGGATCACCCCTCCACTTT.

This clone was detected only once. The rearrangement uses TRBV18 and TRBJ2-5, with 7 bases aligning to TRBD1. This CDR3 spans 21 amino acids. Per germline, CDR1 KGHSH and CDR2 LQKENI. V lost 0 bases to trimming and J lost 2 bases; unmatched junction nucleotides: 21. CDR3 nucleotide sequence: TGTGCCAGCTCACCACCCCTAATTGACAGGGAACCCCGTACTCGGCAAGAGACCCAGTACTTC. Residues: CASSPPLIDREPRTRQETQYF.

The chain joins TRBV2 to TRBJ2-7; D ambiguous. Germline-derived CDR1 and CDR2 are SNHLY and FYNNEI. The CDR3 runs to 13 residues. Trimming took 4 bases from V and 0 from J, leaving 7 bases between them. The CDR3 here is CASSASPSYEQYF. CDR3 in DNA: TGTGCCAGCAGTGCAAGCCCCTCCTACGAGCAGTACTTC.

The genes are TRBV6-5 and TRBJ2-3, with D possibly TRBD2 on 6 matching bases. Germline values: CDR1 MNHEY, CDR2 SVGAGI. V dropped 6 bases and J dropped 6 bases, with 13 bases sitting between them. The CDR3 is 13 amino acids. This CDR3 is CASSGRGRDTQYF. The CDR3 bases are TGTGCCAGCAGCGGGCGGGGACGGGATACGCAGTATTTT.

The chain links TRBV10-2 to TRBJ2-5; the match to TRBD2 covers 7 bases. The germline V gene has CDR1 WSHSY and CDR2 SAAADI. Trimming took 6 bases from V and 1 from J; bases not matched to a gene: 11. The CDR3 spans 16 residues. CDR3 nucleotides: TGCGCCAGCAGCAGAGGGACTACTCGATTCCAAGAGACCCAGTACTTC. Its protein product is CASSRGTTRFQETQYF.